The source of this TCR beta chain is a study of beta chain features in type 1 diabetes. Study background: Examined across all samples were about 99,000,000 sorted cells. General study points: TCRB CDR3s from Type 1 diabetes patients were moderately but significantly shorter in all four CD4+ subsets.

The CDR3 has 10 amino acids. CDR1 and CDR2 (germline): SNHLY, FYNNEI. V was clipped by 10 bases and J by 8 bases, with 9 bases between them. The isolated RNA, all of it, was reverse transcribed, so expressed TCRB transcripts were what got sequenced. The data were produced by immunoSEQ multiplex PCR, yet TCRdb's version contains in-frame clones alone and is incomplete. Among about 47,000 clones listed, 35% to 55% were seen once. Per donor, one heparinised blood draw averaged around 110 mL. Sorting of CD4+ naive, central memory, regulatory and stem cell-like memory cells was performed via CD45RO/CCR7/CD25/CD127/CD95/CD27. This clone occurred a few times. As yet, its antigen is unknown.

The sample comprised stem cell memory CD4+ T cells from blood. The chain uses TRBV2 and TRBJ2-1, with D possibly matching TRBD2 (6 bases). The sequence derives from a man aged 30 to 45 with type 1 diabetes. The CDR3 protein is CATKRDEQFF. The CDR3 DNA reads TGTGCCACCAAGCGGGATGAGCAGTTCTTC.